The next 7 T cell receptor beta chains were all read from a single sample in a study of T cell repertoires in cytomegalovirus infection. MiXCR was run by TCRdb on the reads, yielding one entry per CDR3 protein. The table includes approximately 730,000 distinct CDR3 sequences, 30% to 40% detected once. These receptors lack a known antigen. The sample consisted of cultured PBMCs, taken from culture after CMV antigen stimulation. The receptor set was obtained from a human donor in good health (CMV status not recorded). Some clones in this sample may be carry-over from other donors' samples.

The CDR3: CASSLRRAGEQFF. As DNA, the CDR3 is TGTGCCAGCAGCTTAAGGCGGGCAGGGGAGCAGTTCTTC. The chain has TRBV11-2 and TRBJ2-1; either TRBD1 or TRBD2 may fit D (5 bases each). Germline-derived CDR1 and CDR2 are SGHAT and FQNNGV. This CDR3 has 13 amino acids. V was shortened by 2 bases and J by 10 bases, with 12 bases between the two germline ends.

The chain uses TRBV6-1 and TRBJ2-7, with D uncertain. The length of the CDR3 is 16 residues. Looked up from germline, CDR1 is MNHNS and CDR2 is SASEGT. V lost 1 base, J lost 0 bases, and 13 bases lay in between. The DNA of the CDR3 is TGTGCCAGCAGTGAAGGAATGCAGGCCCACTCCTACGAGCAGTACTTC. Encoded protein: CASSEGMQAHSYEQYF.

This clonotype has ten or more counts. The chain joins TRBV7-2 to TRBJ2-5, with 7 bases that match TRBD2. Per germline, CDR1 SGHTA and CDR2 FQGNSA. The CDR3 contains 12 residues. V lost 5 bases, J lost 6 bases, and 3 bases stayed unmatched. CDR3 coding DNA: TGTGCCAGCAGCCCGGGGGGAAAGACCCAGTACTTC. This encodes CASSPGGKTQYF.

The chain links TRBV27 to TRBJ2-7; D call uncertain. The CDR3 covers 13 residues. The germline V gene encodes CDR1 MNHEY and CDR2 SMNVEV (reference sequence). V gave up 5 bases and J gave up 3 bases, with 11 bases separating them. CDR3 bases: TGTGCCAGCAGTCGATCCCGCCACTACGAGCAGTACTTC. Amino acid sequence: CASSRSRHYEQYF.

V and J are TRBV12-3 or TRBV12-4 and TRBJ2-7; 8 nucleotides agree with TRBD1. V trimming: 2 bases; J trimming: 4 bases; junction bases outside the gene matches: 4. CDR3 length: 14 residues. CDR3 bases: TGTGCCAGCAGTTTATCCCAGGGGGCTTACGAGCAGTACTTC. Its translation is CASSLSQGAYEQYF.

This clonotype was counted many times. The chain recombines TRBV7-2 with TRBJ2-1; 12 nucleotides agree with TRBD2. The V and J ends lost 4 bases and 5 bases, in that order; junction bases with no gene match: 3. The CDR3 has 15 residues. The germline gives CDR1 SGHTA, CDR2 FQGNSA. The DNA of the CDR3 is TGTGCCAGCAGCTATAGGACTAGCGGGAACAATGAGCAGTTCTTC. It encodes CASSYRTSGNNEQFF.

The V gene is TRBV6-1, the J gene TRBJ1-5; no clear D. The CDR3 sequence is 16 residues long. Trimming cost V 1 base and J 3 bases, with 13 bases left between them. Germline assignment: CDR1 MNHNS and CDR2 SASEGT. The CDR3 region has the DNA TGTGCCAGCAGTGAAGGTTATAATAGCCCCAATCAGCCCCAGCATTTT. Encoded protein: CASSEGYNSPNQPQHF.